These 13 T cell receptor beta chains share one sample of origin, sequenced in a study of radiation and T cells in renal cell carcinoma. Method: immunoSEQ multiplex PCR; TCRdb's copy keeps in-frame clones and lacks some. Of 100,000 to 150,000 clones listed, around 82% are singletons. The time point denotes: blood 2 weeks post-SBRT. Treatment in this sample: 15 Gy SBRT to primary tumor, nephrectomy 4 weeks later. The specimen comprised blood, sampled from a patient whose treatment included radiotherapy and nephrectomy. Receptors originate from a man over 45 with renal cell carcinoma.

This clone has just a few counts. The V gene is TRBV15, the J gene TRBJ1-5, with 9 nucleotides matching TRBD1. Germline V CDR1 and CDR2: LNHNV, YYDKDF (reference sequence). V lost 3 bases and J lost 5; bases outside the gene matches: 2. The CDR3 runs to 14 residues. The CDR3 bases are TGTGCCACCAGCAGGGGACAGGGCGATCAGCCCCAGCATTTT. Translated, it gives CATSRGQGDQPQHF.

This CDR3 reads CASSGVAGGSNEQFF. The CDR3 DNA reads as TGCGCCAGCAGTGGGGTGGCGGGCGGGTCCAATGAGCAGTTCTTC. The chain employs TRBV10-2 and TRBJ2-1, with a weak D call TRBD2 (5 bases). Germline V gene lookup returns CDR1 WSHSY and CDR2 SAAADI. V was shortened by 4 bases and J by 6 bases, with 16 bases between the two germline ends. CDR3 length: 15 amino acids.

DNA of the CDR3: TGTGCCAGCAGCTTTACAGGGGGCGCGACCGGGGAGCTGTTTTTT. It translates to CASSFTGGATGELFF. The V call is TRBV5-4, the J call TRBJ2-2, with TRBD1 matching 9 bases. The V segment lost 2 bases and the J segment 5 bases; nucleotides outside the gene matches: 4. Germline values: CDR1 SGHNT, CDR2 YYREEE (reference sequence). This CDR3 is built from 15 residues.

V usage is TRBV9 and J usage is TRBJ2-1; D unresolved. Looked up from germline, CDR1 is SGDLS and CDR2 is YYNGEE. The CDR3 is 12 amino acids. Trimming stripped 0 bases from V and 4 bases from J, with 2 bases between. CDR3 DNA: TGTGCCAGCAGCGTAGTATACAATGAGCAGTTCTTC. Translating gives CASSVVYNEQFF.

This chain links TRBV9 with TRBJ1-2; TRBD1 is a possible D gene (6 bases). Germline CDR1 SGDLS, CDR2 YYNGEE. The CDR3 loop spans 15 amino acids. V was cut by 3 bases and J by 4 bases, with 16 bases left in between. CDR3 DNA: TGTGCCAGCAGCGCCGGGACACAAGGGAGCTATGGCTACACCTTC. Its protein product is CASSAGTQGSYGYTF. Based on the CDR3 plus reference TRBV9 and TRBJ1-2, the full variable domain is DSGVTQTPKHLITATGQRVTLRCSPRSGDLSVYWYQQSLDQGLQFLIQYYNGEERAKGNILERFSAQQFPDLHSELNLSSLELGDSALYFCASSAGTQGSYGYTFGSGTRLTVV.

This clone was picked up a small number of times. The chain has TRBV7-9 and TRBJ2-7; 9 bases line up with TRBD1. There are 15 residues in the CDR3. The V gene end was trimmed by 3 bases and the J gene end by 1 base; junction bases not matched to a gene: 4. CDR1 is SEHNR, CDR2 FQNEAQ, per germline (reference sequence). The CDR3 is CASSFGTGHSYEQYF. CDR3 nucleotide sequence: TGTGCCAGCAGCTTTGGGACAGGGCATTCCTACGAGCAGTACTTC.

The chain joins TRBV4-3 to TRBJ1-6; D unclear. Germline CDR1 LGHNA, CDR2 YSLEER. The CDR3 extends over 16 amino acids. V dropped 1 base and J dropped 8 bases, with 15 bases sitting between them. CDR3 sequence (DNA): TGCGCCAGCAGCCAAGCGCGGGAGATTTTTTATTCACCCCTCCACTTT. Translated, it gives CASSQAREIFYSPLHF.

In DNA, the CDR3 is TGTGCCAGCAGCTTGGGAGGGTCGGCCAAAAACATTCAGTACTTC. Protein product: CASSLGGSAKNIQYF. The genes are TRBV5-4 and TRBJ2-4, with TRBD2 as a possible D gene (5 bases). The CDR3 totals 15 residues. CDR1 and CDR2 from the germline V gene are SGHNT and YYREEE (reference sequence). V gave up 0 bases and J gave up 1 base, with 8 bases separating them.

The chain is built from TRBV10-1 and TRBJ1-5; 7 nucleotides match TRBD1. V lost 7 bases and J lost 4; bases outside the gene matches: 13. The CDR3 sequence is 16 residues long. CDR1 WNHNN and CDR2 SYGVQD come from the germline V gene (reference sequence). CDR3 residues: CASKIRTGLTNQPQHF. The CDR3 DNA is TGCGCCAGCAAAATACGGACAGGCCTGACAAATCAGCCCCAGCATTTT.

This clone was observed once. The rearrangement uses TRBV28 and TRBJ1-2; 7 bases fit TRBD1. The trim removed 5 bases at V and 1 base at J, leaving 4 bases unmatched. The CDR3 extends over 14 amino acids. The germline gives CDR1 MDHEN, CDR2 SYDVKM. The CDR3 coding sequence is TGTGCCAGCAGTACCGGACAGGTTAACTATGGCTACACCTTC. Translation: CASSTGQVNYGYTF.

The V gene is TRBV7-2, the J gene TRBJ2-7; unclear D gene. CDR1 is SGHTA and CDR2 is FQGNSA in the germline V gene. The germline V and J ends were trimmed by 5 bases and 2 bases, with 13 bases remaining between them. CDR3 length: 14 residues. The DNA of the CDR3 is TGTGCCAGCAGCGAAGCCGGTTTAGCCTACGAGCAGTACTTC. It translates to CASSEAGLAYEQYF.

This sequence joins TRBV5-4 and TRBJ2-1; 9 nucleotides align to TRBD2. Germline CDR1 and CDR2: SGHNT and YYREEE (reference sequence). V was pared by 2 bases and J by 10 bases, with 16 bases of the junction left unmatched. This CDR3 comprises 17 residues. CDR3 bases: TGTGCCAGCAGCTTCACAGTAATCTTGCGGGGGGGCAGGGAGCAGTTCTTC. Protein product: CASSFTVILRGGREQFF.

This rearrangement joins TRBV7-8 to TRBJ1-4; the D gene is possibly TRBD1 (5 bases). V lost 5 bases and J lost 6, with 16 bases in between. This CDR3 has 15 amino acids. CDR1 is SGHVS and CDR2 is FQNEAQ in the germline V gene. This CDR3 is CASSLTGSEYEKLFF. CDR3 in DNA: TGTGCCAGCAGCCTCACAGGCTCAGAATATGAAAAACTGTTTTTT.